This T cell receptor (beta chain) is from a study of blood T cell repertoires in COVID-19. There are 11 residues in the CDR3. Germline V CDR1 and CDR2: SQVTM, ANQGSEA. V gave up 4 bases and J gave up 7 bases; unmatched junction bases: 4. Method: immunoSEQ multiplex PCR; TCRdb's copy keeps in-frame clones and lacks some. The sample consists of approximately 80,000 clones, around 88% of them appearing once. Sequenced sample: peripheral blood. The source is a man aged 45-65 years with active COVID-19. The V call is TRBV29-1, the J call TRBJ2-7, with 7 bases aligning to TRBD2. The CDR3 loop reads CSVVSGGEQYF. In nucleotides, the CDR3 is TGCAGCGTTGTTTCCGGGGGGGAGCAGTACTTC.